This TCR beta chain is from a study of cytomegalovirus exposure and HLA in healthy donors. As to this clone: As yet, its antigen is unknown.

Both 60 Vbeta primers and 13 Jbeta primers went into the PCR. The repertoire was sequenced with immunoSEQ multiplex PCR; TCRdb's copy has only in-frame clones and lacks some. The repertoire holds approximately 190,000 clones, 70% to 80% seen once, with approximately 2% in the top ten. Findings and limits, study-wide: CMV serostatus was the only immune exposure information that was available.

Germline lookup yields CDR1 LGHNA and CDR2 YSLEER. Between the trimmed V and J ends, which lost 2 bases and 13 bases, there was a span of 12 bases. This CDR3 spans 12 amino acids. The sequenced sample was PBMCs. This clonotype was obtained from a woman in her twenties or thirties in good health and CMV-seropositive. V usage is TRBV4-3 and J usage is TRBJ2-4, with a tentative D call TRBD2 (6 bases). The chain's CDR3 is CASSQKSGGQYF. The DNA of the CDR3 is TGCGCCAGCAGCCAAAAAAGTGGGGGGCAGTACTTC.